The 21 T cell receptor beta chains below all came from one sample that was sequenced in a study of response to subunit inactivated influenza vaccine. TCRdb analysed the RT-PCR reads with MiXCR anew, one entry per CDR3 protein. In the table there are under 550,000 distinct CDR3 sequences, approximately 7.6% of which are singletons. The starting material was PBMCs from blood, obtained approximately 25 months after vaccination. The receptors derive from a man in his fifties or sixties who received an inactivated influenza vaccine.

The chain couples TRBV11-2 to TRBJ2-7, with a weak D call TRBD1 (6 bases). Germline V CDR1 and CDR2: SGHAT, FQNNGV. This CDR3 comprises 18 residues. V lost 1 base and J lost 6, with 25 bases in between. Here the CDR3 DNA reads TGTGCCAGCAGCTTAGGGGAACAGGGCCGGGTGGGGACCGGCGAGCAGTACTTC. Translated: CASSLGEQGRVGTGEQYF.

This clonotype was picked up a small number of times. The V call is TRBV21-1, the J call TRBJ2-3; the D segment call TRBD2 is taken from the table without a DNA check. TRBV21-1 is reported as a pseudogene. This CDR3 has 17 residues. In nucleotides, the CDR3 is TGTGCCAGCAGCCCCCGACTAGCCACTATAGGCACAGATACGCAGTATTTT. This codes for CASSPRLATIGTDTQYF.

V gene TRBV6-1 combines with J gene TRBJ2-1; 8 bases agree with TRBD2. Germline values: CDR1 MNHNS, CDR2 SASEGT. The CDR3 extends over 13 amino acids. Written as DNA, the CDR3 is TGTGTCCTAACTAGCGGAGCCTACAATGAGCAGTTCTTC. Translated, it gives CVLTSGAYNEQFF.

This chain uses TRBV20-1 with TRBJ1-2; 9 bases map to TRBD1. This CDR3 has 13 residues. Unmatched junction bases numbered 2, after V lost 3 bases and J lost 3 bases. Germline CDR1 is DFQATT and CDR2 is SNEGSKA (reference sequence). The DNA for the CDR3 is TGCAGTGCTAGCGGGGACAGGGACTATGGCTACACCTTC. This translates into CSASGDRDYGYTF.

J is TRBJ2-7 and V is TRBV10-2, with D possibly matching TRBD2 (5 bases). The length of the CDR3 is 13 residues. CDR1 is WSHSY and CDR2 is SAAADI in the germline V gene. V was pared by 3 bases and J by 2 bases, with 8 bases between. This CDR3 is CASSDTGAYEQYF. In DNA form, the CDR3 reads TGCGCCAGCAGTGACACCGGGGCCTACGAGCAGTACTTC.

This clonotype was counted many times. The chain carries TRBV28 and TRBJ2-6; D might be TRBD1 (7 bases). The CDR3 totals 16 residues. Per the germline V gene, CDR1 is MDHEN and CDR2 is SYDVKM. The ends were cut back, 8 bases at V and 0 bases at J, with 14 bases in the middle. The CDR3 DNA is TGTGCCAGCGGAGGGACAGCCCCCTCTGGGGCCAACGTCCTGACTTTC. This codes for CASGGTAPSGANVLTF.

This clonotype was seen only a few times. CDR3 region: CASGLAGSYEQYF. The CDR3 nucleotides read TGTGCCAGTGGACTAGCGGGGTCGTACGAGCAGTACTTC. The genes are TRBV10-3 and TRBJ2-7, with 12 positions matching TRBD2. Germline CDR1 reads ENHRY; CDR2 reads SYGVKD. V trimming: 10 bases; J trimming: 4 bases; junction bases outside the gene matches: 5. This CDR3 spans 13 amino acids.

The chain joins TRBV6-2 or TRBV6-3 to TRBJ2-1; 7 nucleotides agree with TRBD1. This CDR3 is built from 16 residues. V dropped 6 bases and J dropped 0; count of bases not matched to a gene: 8. CDR1 is MNHEY and CDR2 is SVGEGT in the germline V gene. The CDR3 coding sequence is TGTGCCAGCAGATTTCTGACAGGGAGCTCCTACAATGAGCAGTTCTTC. Translated, it gives CASRFLTGSSYNEQFF.

Regarding this clonotype: A read error may account for a junction end that differs from germline. The chain recombines TRBV4-3 with TRBJ1-4; D may be TRBD1 (5 bases). The V gene's germline CDR1 is LGHNA and CDR2 YSLEER. The CDR3 runs to 17 residues. Here the CDR3 DNA reads TGCACCAGCAGCCAAGACAGTTCTGGGTTCTCGGGTGAAAAACTGTTTTTT. Its translation: CTSSQDSSGFSGEKLFF.

There are a few counts of this clonotype. The chain is built from TRBV20-1 and TRBJ2-3; TRBD1 matches 7 bases. This CDR3 is built from 14 residues. The germline gives CDR1 DFQATT, CDR2 SNEGSKA (reference sequence). Trimming at V came to 5 bases and at J to 1 base, leaving 6 bases not matched to a gene. CDR3 sequence (DNA): TGCAGTGCTGGACAGGTGCCCCGCACAGATACGCAGTATTTT. Translated: CSAGQVPRTDTQYF.

For this clonotype: A much larger clone lies a single base off, so this may be a read error. The chain carries TRBV6-5 and TRBJ2-3; D remains unclear. V lost 7 bases and J lost 4, with 6 bases in between. Looked up from germline, CDR1 is MNHEY and CDR2 is SVGAGI. This CDR3 contains 11 residues. CDR3 nucleotide sequence: TGTGCCAGCATCCAAGCAGATACGCAGTATTTT. It codes for CASIQADTQYF.

The chain recombines TRBV7-2 with TRBJ2-3, with TRBD2 matching 7 bases. J lost 9 bases, V lost 1 base, and 10 bases had no gene match. The CDR3 is 15 residues long. The V gene's germline CDR1 is SGHTA and CDR2 FQGNSA. DNA for the CDR3: TGTGCCAGCAGCTTAGGAACTAGCGCGCGGGGCACGCAGTATTTT. It is translated as CASSLGTSARGTQYF.

This clonotype showed up just a few times. The V gene is TRBV11-2, the J gene TRBJ2-3, with D possibly matching TRBD1 (6 bases). The CDR3 is made up of 15 amino acids. The germline V gene has CDR1 SGHAT and CDR2 FQNNGV. V was trimmed by 5 bases and J by 0 bases, leaving 12 bases between them. The CDR3 nucleotides read TGTGCCAGCAGCCGAGGGGACACAAGCACAGATACGCAGTATTTT. Protein product: CASSRGDTSTDTQYF.

The chain couples TRBV4-2 to TRBJ1-2, with D perhaps matching TRBD1 (6 bases). V shed 0 bases and J shed 8 bases, with 19 bases lying between them. This CDR3 has 16 amino acids. Germline V gene data show CDR1 as LGHNA and CDR2 as YNFKEQ. For the CDR3, the DNA is TGTGCCAGCAGCCAAGAAGGGGGTTCCCCCGAGGCGGGCTACACCTTC. Amino acid sequence: CASSQEGGSPEAGYTF.

This clonotype was picked up many times. This chain joins TRBV4-3 and TRBJ2-1, with D possibly being TRBD1 or TRBD2 (5 bases each). The germline V and J ends were trimmed by 1 base and 0 bases, with 10 bases remaining between them. The germline gives CDR1 LGHNA, CDR2 YSLEER. The CDR3 spans 16 residues. The CDR3 sequence is CASSQAGTSSYNEQFF. The CDR3 nucleotides are TGCGCCAGCAGCCAAGCAGGGACGAGCTCCTACAATGAGCAGTTCTTC.

In its sample, this clonotype was seen a few times. The chain uses TRBV11-2 and TRBJ1-6; 9 bases are shared with TRBD1. Trimming took 5 bases from V and 3 from J; bases not matched to a gene: 5. Germline V gene data show CDR1 as SGHAT and CDR2 as FQNNGV. The CDR3 loop spans 16 amino acids. CDR3 sequence reads: CASSPPGQGYNSPLHF. CDR3 nucleotides: TGTGCCAGCAGCCCCCCGGGACAGGGCTATAATTCACCCCTCCACTTT.

This chain uses TRBV28 with TRBJ2-7, with TRBD2 identical over 16 bases. Germline V gene data show CDR1 as MDHEN and CDR2 as SYDVKM. The CDR3 contains 17 residues. The V segment lost 6 bases and the J segment 5 bases; nucleotides outside the gene matches: 10. The CDR3 reads CASRPAGLAGGPNEQYF. For the CDR3, the DNA is TGTGCCAGCAGACCAGCGGGACTAGCGGGAGGGCCGAACGAGCAGTACTTC.

V usage is TRBV20-1 and J usage is TRBJ2-5, with TRBD2 identical over 7 bases. The CDR3 sequence is 19 residues long. Losses at the gene ends were 0 bases for V and 5 bases for J; bases not matched to a gene: 21. CDR1 is DFQATT and CDR2 is SNEGSKA in the germline V gene (reference sequence). The chain's CDR3 is CSARDRGLAAVTVWETQYF. CDR3 sequence (DNA): TGCAGTGCTAGAGATCGGGGCCTAGCGGCTGTGACGGTTTGGGAGACCCAGTACTTC.

This clonotype was recorded a few times. The chain is built from TRBV18 and TRBJ2-3; TRBD1 agrees at 11 bases. From germline, CDR1 is KGHSH and CDR2 LQKENI. CDR3 length equals 16 residues. Trimming took 2 bases from V and 0 from J; bases not matched to a gene: 1. CDR3 loop: CASSPRDRGSTDTQYF. The CDR3 coding sequence is TGTGCCAGCTCACCAAGGGACAGGGGGAGCACAGATACGCAGTATTTT.

The V gene is TRBV20-1, the J gene TRBJ1-3; D not resolved. Per the germline V gene, CDR1 is DFQATT and CDR2 is SNEGSKA (reference sequence). The ends were cut back, 5 bases at V and 7 bases at J, with 9 bases in the middle. The length of the CDR3 is 11 residues. Here the CDR3 DNA reads TGCAGTGCTCACGGGAGGAACACCATATATTTT. Translated, it gives CSAHGRNTIYF.

Only a few counts were recorded for this clonotype. The CDR3 DNA reads TGTGCCAGCAGCCTCGGGCTCGGAGCTTTTAACTCCTACGAGCAGTACTTC. This encodes CASSLGLGAFNSYEQYF. V and J are TRBV5-6 and TRBJ2-7; no clear D. The germline gives CDR1 SGHDT, CDR2 YYEEEE. CDR3 length equals 17 residues. Trimming left V 4 bases short and J 0 bases short, with 20 bases between.